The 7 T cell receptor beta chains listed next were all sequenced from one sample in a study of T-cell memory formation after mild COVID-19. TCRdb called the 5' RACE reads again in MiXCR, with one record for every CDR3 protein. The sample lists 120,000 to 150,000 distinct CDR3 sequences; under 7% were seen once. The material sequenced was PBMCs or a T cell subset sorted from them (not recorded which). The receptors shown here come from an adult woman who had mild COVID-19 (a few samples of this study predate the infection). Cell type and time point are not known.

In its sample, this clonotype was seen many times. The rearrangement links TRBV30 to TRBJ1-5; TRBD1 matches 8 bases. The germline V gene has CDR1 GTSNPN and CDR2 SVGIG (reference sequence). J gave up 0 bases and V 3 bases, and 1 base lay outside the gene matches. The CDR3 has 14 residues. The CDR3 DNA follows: TGTGCCTGGAGGGGACAGGTTAGCAATCAGCCCCAGCATTTT. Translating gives CAWRGQVSNQPQHF.

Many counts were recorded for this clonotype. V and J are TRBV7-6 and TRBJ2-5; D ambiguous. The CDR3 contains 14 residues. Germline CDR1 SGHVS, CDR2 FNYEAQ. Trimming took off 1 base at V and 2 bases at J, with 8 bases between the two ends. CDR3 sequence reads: CASSLGVTQETQYF. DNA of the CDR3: TGTGCCAGCAGCTTAGGTGTTACACAAGAGACCCAGTACTTC.

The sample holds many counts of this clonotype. CDR3 nucleotide sequence: TGTGCCAGCAGCTCGAGGGGAGCGGGGACCTACAATGAGCAGTTCTTC. Protein sequence: CASSSRGAGTYNEQFF. The J gene is TRBJ2-1, the V gene TRBV7-8; 7 bases fit TRBD2. After removal of 4 bases from V and 2 bases from J, the junction contained 8 bases not matched to a gene. CDR3 length equals 16 residues. Looked up from germline, CDR1 is SGHVS and CDR2 is FQNEAQ.

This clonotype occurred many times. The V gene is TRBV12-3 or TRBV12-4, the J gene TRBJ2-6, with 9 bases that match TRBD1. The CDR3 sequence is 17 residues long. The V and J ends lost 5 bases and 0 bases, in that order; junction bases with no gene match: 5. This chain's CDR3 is CASSPGQGISGANVLTF. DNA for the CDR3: TGTGCCAGCAGTCCCGGACAGGGGATCTCTGGGGCCAACGTCCTGACTTTC.

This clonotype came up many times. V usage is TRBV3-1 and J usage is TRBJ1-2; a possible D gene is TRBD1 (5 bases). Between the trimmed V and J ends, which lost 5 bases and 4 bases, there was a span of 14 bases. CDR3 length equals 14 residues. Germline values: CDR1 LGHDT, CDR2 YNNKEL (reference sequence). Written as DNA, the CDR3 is TGTGCCAGCAGCTTGGACTGGGGCGGCTATGGCTACACCTTC. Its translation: CASSLDWGGYGYTF.

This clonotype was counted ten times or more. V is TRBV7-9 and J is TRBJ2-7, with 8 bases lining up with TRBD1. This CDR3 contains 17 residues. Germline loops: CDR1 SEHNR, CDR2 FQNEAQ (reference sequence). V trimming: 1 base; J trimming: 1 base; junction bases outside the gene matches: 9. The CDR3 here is CASSLVVGQGKSYEQYF. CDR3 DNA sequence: TGTGCCAGCAGCTTAGTCGTCGGACAGGGTAAATCCTACGAGCAGTACTTC. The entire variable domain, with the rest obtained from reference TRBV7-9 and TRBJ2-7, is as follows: DTGVSQNPRHKITKRGQNVTFRCDPISEHNRLYWYRQTLGQGPEFLTYFQNEAQLEKSRLLSDRFSAERPKGSFSTLEIQRTEQGDSAMYLCASSLVVGQGKSYEQYFGPGTRLTVT.

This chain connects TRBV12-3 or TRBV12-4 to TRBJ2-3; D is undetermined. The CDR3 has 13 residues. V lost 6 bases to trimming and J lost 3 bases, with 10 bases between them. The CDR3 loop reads CASRLRSTDTQYF. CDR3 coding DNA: TGTGCCAGCAGGCTCCGTAGTACAGATACGCAGTATTTT.